This is a list of T cell receptor beta chains from one sample in a study of T cell responses to AZD1222 COVID-19 vaccine. TCRdb's copy holds only in-frame clones and misses some; the assay was immunoSEQ multiplex PCR. The repertoire holds around 110,000 clones, with 88% as singletons. The sequenced sample was peripheral blood, obtained on day 0 of AZD1222 vaccination. Source of these receptors: an adult in good health. Each CDR3 is given without its conserved first and last residue.

TRBV7-6	ASSLQGVGGTDTQY
TRBV4-1	ASSQPDRGWGKLF
TRBV7-2	ASSFQGNEQF
TRBV7-2	ASSIDSQYGYT
TRBV5-1	ASSSGTGISGYT
TRBV4-1	ASSQAHLNYGYT
TRBV2	ASSEGAENYGYT
TRBV28	ASRPGTVYGYT
TRBV4-3	ASSQRGWASGKRYNEQF
TRBV7-6	ASSLGIGGSGNTIY
TRBV28	ASSSGQGNQPQH
TRBV4-3	ASSLRGYEQY
TRBV15	ATSRPDSPPYEQY
TRBV6-5	ASSYAETGLTEAF
TRBV7-8	ASSSGQFSNQPQH
TRBV12-5	ASGLTGDSPLH
TRBV7-8	ASSLVQGAPGTEAF
TRBV30	AWSGRGGYT
TRBV3-1/TRBV3-2	ASSHMAEAF
TRBV5-1	ASSLGPLGQGNEQF
TRBV19	ASSIVQGSNYGYT
TRBV6-1	ASSAPSSGGPDTQY